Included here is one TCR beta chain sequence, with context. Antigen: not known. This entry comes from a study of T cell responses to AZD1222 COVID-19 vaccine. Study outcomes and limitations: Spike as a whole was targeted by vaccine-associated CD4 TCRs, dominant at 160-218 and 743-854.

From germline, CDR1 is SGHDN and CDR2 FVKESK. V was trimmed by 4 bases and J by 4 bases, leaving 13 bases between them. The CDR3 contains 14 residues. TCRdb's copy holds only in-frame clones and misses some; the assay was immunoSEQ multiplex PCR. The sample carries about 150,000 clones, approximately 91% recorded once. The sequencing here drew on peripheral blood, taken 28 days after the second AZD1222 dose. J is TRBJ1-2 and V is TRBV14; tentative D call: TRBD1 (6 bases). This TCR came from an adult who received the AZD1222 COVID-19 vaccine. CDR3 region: CASSPPGQGYGYTF. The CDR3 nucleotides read TGTGCCAGCAGCCCCCCGGGACAAGGCTATGGCTACACCTTC. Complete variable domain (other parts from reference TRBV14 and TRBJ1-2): EAGVTQFPSHSVIEKGQTVTLRCDPISGHDNLYWYRRVMGKEIKFLLHFVKESKQDESGMPNNRFLAERTGGTYSTLKVQPAELEDSGVYFCASSPPGQGYGYTFGSGTRLTVV.